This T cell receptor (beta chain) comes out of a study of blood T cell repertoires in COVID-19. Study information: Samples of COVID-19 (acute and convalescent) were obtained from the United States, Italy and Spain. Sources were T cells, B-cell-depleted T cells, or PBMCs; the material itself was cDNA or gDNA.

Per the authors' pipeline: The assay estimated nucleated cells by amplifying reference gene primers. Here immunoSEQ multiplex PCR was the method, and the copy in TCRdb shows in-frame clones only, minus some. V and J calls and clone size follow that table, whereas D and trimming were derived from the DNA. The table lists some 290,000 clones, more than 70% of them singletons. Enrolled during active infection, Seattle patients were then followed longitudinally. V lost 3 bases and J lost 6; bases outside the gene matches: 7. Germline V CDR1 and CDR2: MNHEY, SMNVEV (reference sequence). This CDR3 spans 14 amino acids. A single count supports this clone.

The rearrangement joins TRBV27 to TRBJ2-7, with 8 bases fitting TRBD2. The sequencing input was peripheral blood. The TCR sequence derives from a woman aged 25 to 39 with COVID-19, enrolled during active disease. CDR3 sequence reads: CASSFPGLAAEQYF. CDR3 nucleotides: TGTGCCAGCAGTTTCCCCGGACTAGCCGCCGAGCAGTACTTC.